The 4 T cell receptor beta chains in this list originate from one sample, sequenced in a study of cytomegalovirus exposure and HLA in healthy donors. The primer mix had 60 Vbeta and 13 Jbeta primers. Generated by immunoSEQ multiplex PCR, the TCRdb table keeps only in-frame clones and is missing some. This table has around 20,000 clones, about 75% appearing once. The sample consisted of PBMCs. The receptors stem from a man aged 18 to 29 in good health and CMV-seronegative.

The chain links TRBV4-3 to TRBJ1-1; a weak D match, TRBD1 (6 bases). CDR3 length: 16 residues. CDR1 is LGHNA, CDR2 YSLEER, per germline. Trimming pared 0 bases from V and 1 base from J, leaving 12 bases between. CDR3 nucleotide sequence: TGCGCCAGCAGCCAAGACAGGGGTCTTCGGAACACTGAAGCTTTCTTT. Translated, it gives CASSQDRGLRNTEAFF.

CDR3 sequence: CAWSRRVIQETQYF. The CDR3 region has the DNA TGTGCCTGGAGTAGGAGAGTCATCCAAGAGACCCAGTACTTC. The rearrangement uses TRBV30 and TRBJ2-5; no clear D gene. This CDR3 region has 14 residues. Trimming removed 2 bases at V and 1 base at J, with 11 bases between. CDR1 and CDR2 from the germline V gene are GTSNPN and SVGIG (reference sequence).

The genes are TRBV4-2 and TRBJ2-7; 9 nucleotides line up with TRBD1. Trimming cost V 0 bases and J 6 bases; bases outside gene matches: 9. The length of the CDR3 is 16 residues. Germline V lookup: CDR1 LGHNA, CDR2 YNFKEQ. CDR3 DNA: TGTGCCAGCAGCCAAGATGGTCGGGACAGGGTCCGCGAGCAGTACTTC. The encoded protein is CASSQDGRDRVREQYF.

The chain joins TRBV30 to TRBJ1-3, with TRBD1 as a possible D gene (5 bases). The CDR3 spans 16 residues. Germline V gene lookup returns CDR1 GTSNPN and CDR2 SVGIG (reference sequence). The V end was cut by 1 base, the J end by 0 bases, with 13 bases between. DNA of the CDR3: TGTGCCTGGAGTGCGGGACTTTCTAACTCTGGAAACACCATATATTTT. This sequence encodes CAWSAGLSNSGNTIYF. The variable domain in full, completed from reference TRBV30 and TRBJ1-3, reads SQTIHQWPATLVQPVGSPLSLECTVEGTSNPNLYWYRQAAGRGLQLLFYSVGIGQISSEVPQNLSASRPQDRQFILSSKKLLLSDSGFYLCAWSAGLSNSGNTIYFGEGSWLTVV.